Each of the 5 T cell receptor beta chains below was sequenced from the same sample in a study of shared clonotypes between healthy human individuals. Here immunoSEQ multiplex PCR was the method, and the copy in TCRdb shows in-frame clones only, minus some. The data contain roughly 1,500,000 clones, around 98.5% of them seen just once; the ten biggest clones take up 0.36%. Material: naive CD4+ T cells sorted from blood. Noted subset: CD45RA+ positively selected. These receptors were obtained from a man younger than 45 in good health.

The genes are TRBV7-9 and TRBJ2-7; tentatively, D is TRBD2 (5 bases). Germline V gene sequence: CDR1 SEHNR, CDR2 FQNEAQ (reference sequence). CDR3 size: 13 residues. Trimming took off 2 bases at V and 3 bases at J, with 8 bases between the two ends. CDR3 region: CASSLREYYEQYF. DNA of the CDR3: TGTGCCAGCAGCTTAAGGGAGTACTACGAGCAGTACTTC.

The rearrangement uses TRBV28 and TRBJ1-1, with D maybe TRBD1 (5 bases). The CDR3 spans 14 residues. Germline V gene lookup returns CDR1 MDHEN and CDR2 SYDVKM. The ends were cut back, 2 bases at V and 4 bases at J, with 11 bases in the middle. DNA of the CDR3: TGTGCCAGCAGTTTACTGGGACTGAGCACTGAAGCTTTCTTT. Translation gives CASSLLGLSTEAFF. The full variable domain, in which reference TRBV28 and TRBJ1-1 provide the parts outside the CDR3, is DVKVTQSSRYLVKRTGEKVFLECVQDMDHENMFWYRQDPGLGLRLIYFSYDVKMKEKGDIPEGYSVSREKKERFSLILESASTNQTSMYLCASSLLGLSTEAFFGQGTRLTVV.

The chain uses TRBV7-9 and TRBJ2-7, with TRBD1 matching 9 bases. With 4 bases clipped from V and 3 bases from J, the junction kept 10 bases outside the gene matches. The CDR3 covers 16 residues. Per germline, CDR1 SEHNR and CDR2 FQNEAQ (reference sequence). The CDR3 DNA reads TGTGCCAGCAGCTCCCCCGGGACAGGGTACTTCTACGAGCAGTACTTC. Protein: CASSSPGTGYFYEQYF.

The gene calls are TRBV6-6 and TRBJ2-1; 8 bases agree with TRBD1. V lost 5 bases and J lost 7; bases outside the gene matches: 7. The CDR3 loop spans 14 amino acids. CDR1 is MNHNY and CDR2 is SVGAGI in the germline V gene (reference sequence). In nucleotides, the CDR3 is TGTGCCAGCAGTGCAACAGGGGGAAGGAATGAGCAGTTCTTC. Residues: CASSATGGRNEQFF.

The count of this clone is one. The chain links TRBV29-1 to TRBJ2-5, with no clear D. Trimming stripped 0 bases from V and 0 bases from J, with 8 bases between. This CDR3 is 14 amino acids long. Germline V CDR1 and CDR2: SQVTM, ANQGSEA. The CDR3 region is CSVEDWQYQETQYF. In DNA, the CDR3 is TGCAGCGTTGAAGATTGGCAGTACCAAGAGACCCAGTACTTC.